The 23 T cell receptor beta chains given below trace back to one sample, sequenced in a study of blood T cell repertoires in COVID-19 (dated by TCRdb to about 2020). Libraries were built with the immunoSEQ multiplex PCR assay. In TCRdb, the immuneACCESS table is reduced to in-frame sequences with V and J assigned. These tables do not hold every clone; where another copy was compared, an unresolved V gene accounts for under half, and the others remain unexplained. This sample is represented by some 290,000 clones; 75% to 90% of them were singletons. In total, the top ten clones hold roughly 2.9% of the sample. The specimen sequenced was peripheral blood. These TCRs come from a woman in her 30s with COVID-19, enrolled during active disease.

The genes are TRBV27 and TRBJ2-2; D unclear. This CDR3 is 14 amino acids long. V was trimmed by 3 bases and J by 7 bases, leaving 12 bases between them. Looked up from germline, CDR1 is MNHEY and CDR2 is SMNVEV (reference sequence). The CDR3 nucleotides read TGTGCCAGCAGTTTGGCGGCAGATATCGGGGAGCTGTTTTTT. Amino acid sequence: CASSLAADIGELFF.

The V and J genes are TRBV6-1 and TRBJ2-3, with 11 bases lining up with TRBD1. The germline gives CDR1 MNHNS, CDR2 SASEGT. This CDR3 contains 17 residues. The V segment lost 4 bases and the J segment 1 base; nucleotides outside the gene matches: 7. The CDR3 reads CASSVGTGGRRTDTQYF. The CDR3 coding sequence is TGTGCCAGCAGTGTGGGGACAGGGGGTCGGCGCACAGATACGCAGTATTTT.

The chain employs TRBV6-5 and TRBJ2-5, with TRBD2 matching over 9 bases. The length of the CDR3 is 16 residues. Per the germline V gene, CDR1 is MNHEY and CDR2 is SVGAGI. V trimming: 4 bases; J trimming: 7 bases; junction bases outside the gene matches: 13. The CDR3, as DNA: TGTGCCAGCAGTTCTTCCCTGGCGGGAGGGCCTAGGACCCAGTACTTC. Its protein product is CASSSSLAGGPRTQYF.

This clone was seen more than once but under ten times. V is TRBV19 and J is TRBJ1-2; the D is unclear. CDR3 length: 13 amino acids. Germline V gives CDR1 LNHDA, CDR2 SQIVND (reference sequence). V was shortened by 2 bases and J by 3 bases, with 7 bases between the two germline ends. The CDR3 nucleotides read TGTGCCAGTAGTATAATCACTTACTATGGCTACACCTTC. Translated: CASSIITYYGYTF.

In its sample, this clone was seen once. CDR3 nucleotide sequence: TGTGCCAGCAGCCAACTACTAGCGGGGCAAGAGACCCAGTACTTC. This codes for CASSQLLAGQETQYF. The gene calls are TRBV14 and TRBJ2-5, with 10 positions matching TRBD2. The ends lost 2 bases at V and 2 bases at J; junction bases unmatched: 2. CDR1 and CDR2 (germline): SGHDN, FVKESK. CDR3 length: 15 amino acids. The full variable domain, rest sourced from reference TRBV14 and TRBJ2-5, is EAGVTQFPSHSVIEKGQTVTLRCDPISGHDNLYWYRRVMGKEIKFLLHFVKESKQDESGMPNNRFLAERTGGTYSTLKVQPAELEDSGVYFCASSQLLAGQETQYFGPGTRLLVL.

This rearrangement joins TRBV29-1 to TRBJ1-1; TRBD1 agrees at 7 bases. Germline V CDR1 and CDR2: SQVTM, ANQGSEA. The V gene end was trimmed by 7 bases and the J gene end by 2 bases; junction bases not matched to a gene: 7. The CDR3 consists of 13 residues. The CDR3 sequence: CSAPGQSNTEAFF. In DNA, the CDR3 is TGCAGCGCGCCGGGACAGTCAAACACTGAAGCTTTCTTT.

The rearrangement uses TRBV5-1 and TRBJ1-2, with TRBD1 matching over 7 bases. V was clipped by 4 bases and J by 4 bases; unmatched bases: 4. The CDR3 extends over 13 amino acids. The germline gives CDR1 SGHRS, CDR2 YFSETQ. As DNA, the CDR3 is TGCGCCAGCAGCCGAGGACAGGTCTATGGCTACACCTTC. Amino acid sequence: CASSRGQVYGYTF.

The chain recombines TRBV12-5 with TRBJ1-4; TRBD1 matches 9 bases. Trimming removed 3 bases from V and 7 bases from J; junction bases left unmatched: 3. CDR1 and CDR2 from the germline V gene are LGHNT and FRNRAP. This CDR3 comprises 14 residues. Written as DNA, the CDR3 is TGTGCTAGTGGTTTACAGGGGGCTGGTGAAAAACTGTTTTTT. Amino acid sequence: CASGLQGAGEKLFF.

This chain connects TRBV19 to TRBJ2-7; TRBD1 aligns across 7 bases. Per germline, CDR1 LNHDA and CDR2 SQIVND (reference sequence). V trimming: 5 bases; J trimming: 6 bases; junction bases outside the gene matches: 10. CDR3 length: 14 amino acids. The DNA of the CDR3 is TGTGCCAGTAGTGTACGACAGGGTAGAGTCGAGCAGTACTTC. This translates into CASSVRQGRVEQYF.

This rearrangement joins TRBV30 to TRBJ1-6; 7 bases match TRBD1. V lost 3 bases, J lost 6 bases, and 2 bases stayed unmatched. The CDR3 spans 13 residues. Germline V gene data show CDR1 as GTSNPN and CDR2 as SVGIG (reference sequence). CDR3 nucleotide sequence: TGTGCCTGGAGGGGACAGACTAATTCACCCCTCCACTTT. It translates to CAWRGQTNSPLHF.

The chain joins TRBV6-5 to TRBJ1-2; 7 bases align to TRBD1. This CDR3 region has 14 residues. With V trimmed by 0 bases and J by 8 bases, 6 bases remained unmatched. Germline loops: CDR1 MNHEY, CDR2 SVGAGI. CDR3 region: CASSYSTGLEGYTF. CDR3 in DNA: TGTGCCAGCAGTTACTCGACAGGGCTTGAGGGCTACACCTTC.

The gene calls are TRBV14 and TRBJ2-1; 7 positions match TRBD2. Losses at the gene ends were 1 base for V and 10 bases for J; bases not matched to a gene: 4. Germline CDR1 is SGHDN and CDR2 is FVKESK. This CDR3 spans 13 amino acids. The CDR3 nucleotides are TGTGCCAGCAGCCAAGTGGACGGGAGGGAGCAGTTCTTC. As protein: CASSQVDGREQFF.

V usage is TRBV30 and J usage is TRBJ1-1, with TRBD1 as a possible D gene (5 bases). The CDR3 has 12 residues. The germline gives CDR1 GTSNPN, CDR2 SVGIG (reference sequence). V lost 2 bases to trimming and J lost 10 bases, with 14 bases between them. The CDR3, as DNA: TGTGCCTGGAGTCAGCAGGGTCATTCAGCTTTCTTT. Its protein product is CAWSQQGHSAFF.

CDR3 DNA sequence: TGTGCCACCAGTGATTTCCAGGGTGAAGCTTTCTTT. Its protein is CATSDFQGEAFF. The rearrangement uses TRBV24-1 and TRBJ1-1; maybe TRBD1 (5 bases). V shed 1 base and J shed 7 bases, with 6 bases lying between them. CDR3 length equals 12 residues. Per germline, CDR1 KGHDR and CDR2 SFDVKD.

The chain recombines TRBV20-1 with TRBJ2-7; 8 bases match TRBD2. Germline lookup yields CDR1 DFQATT and CDR2 SNEGSKA (reference sequence). CDR3 length equals 11 residues. V shed 5 bases, J shed 5 bases, and the junction held 2 bases outside the gene matches. CDR3 amino acids: CSAYSGNEQYF. The CDR3 bases are TGCAGTGCTTATAGCGGGAACGAGCAGTACTTC.

This CDR3 is CASSLGQAATNEKLFF. The CDR3 coding sequence is TGTGCCAGCAGCCTGGGACAGGCTGCAACTAATGAAAAACTGTTTTTT. The chain links TRBV7-9 to TRBJ1-4, with 8 bases identical to TRBD1. With V trimmed by 5 bases and J by 0 bases, 5 bases remained unmatched. This CDR3 has 16 residues. CDR1 and CDR2 (germline): SEHNR, FQNEAQ (reference sequence). The full variable domain, rest sourced from reference TRBV7-9 and TRBJ1-4, is DTGVSQNPRHKITKRGQNVTFRCDPISEHNRLYWYRQTLGQGPEFLTYFQNEAQLEKSRLLSDRFSAERPKGSFSTLEIQRTEQGDSAMYLCASSLGQAATNEKLFFGSGTQLSVL.

The CDR3 nucleotides read TGTGCCAGCAGCTTCTTACAACAGGGAATTGACACCGGGGAGCTGTTTTTT. It codes for CASSFLQQGIDTGELFF. The rearrangement joins TRBV13 to TRBJ2-2; a possible D gene is TRBD1 (6 bases). CDR3 length: 17 residues. V lost 3 bases to trimming and J lost 3 bases, with 17 bases between them. Germline assignment: CDR1 PRHDT and CDR2 FYEKMQ (reference sequence).

The V call is TRBV5-1, the J call TRBJ2-1; no definite D call. This CDR3 region has 12 residues. V lost 3 bases to trimming and J lost 7 bases, with 8 bases between them. The germline V gene encodes CDR1 SGHRS and CDR2 YFSETQ. CDR3: CASSSELNEQFF. CDR3 coding DNA: TGCGCCAGCAGCTCGGAGCTTAATGAGCAGTTCTTC. Full variable domain (outside the CDR3, taken from reference TRBV5-1 and TRBJ2-1): KAGVTQTPRYLIKTRGQQVTLSCSPISGHRSVSWYQQTPGQGLQFLFEYFSETQRNKGNFPGRFSGRQFSNSRSEMNVSTLELGDSALYLCASSSELNEQFFGPGTRLTVL.

This rearrangement joins TRBV2 to TRBJ1-1; a weak D match, TRBD1 (5 bases). The CDR3 has 15 residues. Germline V gene lookup returns CDR1 SNHLY and CDR2 FYNNEI. Trimming stripped 6 bases from V and 14 bases from J, with 28 bases between. Here the CDR3 DNA reads TGTGCCAGCAGCAAATCCCGGACGGACCAAGATGGGGGGTTCTTT. It codes for CASSKSRTDQDGGFF.

The chain uses TRBV28 and TRBJ1-5; possible D gene TRBD1, 5 bases. V was cut by 2 bases and J by 0 bases, with 20 bases left in between. The CDR3 runs 19 residues. The germline gives CDR1 MDHEN, CDR2 SYDVKM. The CDR3 nucleotides are TGTGCCAGCAGTTTACGGGTGTTAGACAGAGAATATAGCAATCAGCCCCAGCATTTT. It codes for CASSLRVLDREYSNQPQHF.

The chain recombines TRBV28 with TRBJ1-5, with a possible D match to TRBD1 (6 bases). The CDR3 has 15 amino acids. The V gene's germline CDR1 is MDHEN and CDR2 SYDVKM. V was shortened by 6 bases and J by 0 bases, with 12 bases between the two germline ends. Written as DNA, the CDR3 is TGTGCCAGCAGAGAGACAGGCCATAGCAATCAGCCCCAGCATTTT. Amino acid sequence: CASRETGHSNQPQHF.

A few counts support this clone. J is TRBJ2-2 and V is TRBV3-1 (or the pseudogene TRBV3-2), with a tentative D call TRBD1 (6 bases). The CDR3 extends over 15 amino acids. The germline V gene encodes CDR1 LGHDT and CDR2 YNNKEL (reference sequence). V lost 1 base to trimming and J lost 8 bases, with 14 bases between them. CDR3 in amino acids: CASSQGVQGRGELFF. CDR3 coding DNA: TGTGCCAGCAGCCAAGGAGTACAGGGAAGGGGGGAGCTGTTTTTT.

The chain is built from TRBV9 and TRBJ2-7, with 7 bases lining up with TRBD2. This CDR3 is 15 amino acids long. V trimming: 3 bases; J trimming: 6 bases; junction bases outside the gene matches: 12. Germline lookup yields CDR1 SGDLS and CDR2 YYNGEE. This CDR3 is CASSARMGGLLEQYF. CDR3 in DNA: TGTGCCAGCAGCGCCCGAATGGGAGGGCTCCTCGAGCAGTACTTC.